The 21 T cell receptor beta chains in this list originate from one sample, sequenced in a study of beta chain features in type 1 diabetes. TCRB transcripts that were expressed got sequenced, as all of the isolated RNA had been reverse transcribed. The protocol was immunoSEQ multiplex PCR, while the TCRdb copy is restricted to in-frame clones and leaves out a portion. This sample has under 450,000 clones, with over 11% found just once. Sequencing was done on a sample of naive CD4+ T cells from blood. The source is a young man in good health.

This clone was detected only a few times. The chain employs TRBV5-4 and TRBJ2-5, with D perhaps matching TRBD2 (5 bases). With 4 bases removed from V and 2 bases from J, the gap between germline ends came to 12 bases. Germline V CDR1 and CDR2: SGHNT, YYREEE (reference sequence). The CDR3 loop spans 14 amino acids. This CDR3 reads CASSRDGYQETQYF. The CDR3 region has the DNA TGTGCCAGCAGCCGGGATGGGTATCAAGAGACCCAGTACTTC.

A note on this clone: This may stem from a read error, because a much larger clone lies one nucleotide away. Other nucleotide sequences from this sample produce the same CDR3. The chain recombines TRBV7-9 with TRBJ2-5; D call uncertain. CDR3 length: 11 amino acids. CDR1 is SEHNR and CDR2 is FQNEAQ in the germline V gene (reference sequence). The V end was cut by 4 bases, the J end by 2 bases, with 2 bases between. CDR3 bases: TGTGCCAGCAGCTCACAAGAGACCCAGTACTTC. The encoded protein is CASSSQETQYF.

The chain couples TRBV18 to TRBJ1-2; tentative D call: TRBD1 (5 bases). The germline V gene encodes CDR1 KGHSH and CDR2 LQKENI. Between the trimmed V and J ends, which lost 6 bases and 0 bases, there was a span of 14 bases. This CDR3 contains 15 residues. The CDR3 here is CASSTPPTANYGYTF. CDR3 bases: TGTGCCAGCTCGACCCCCCCGACAGCTAACTATGGCTACACCTTC.

The rearrangement links TRBV9 to TRBJ2-3, with 7 bases that match TRBD2. V lost 0 bases, J lost 2 bases, and 3 bases stayed unmatched. Germline CDR1 reads SGDLS; CDR2 reads YYNGEE. The CDR3 has 15 amino acids. In nucleotides, the CDR3 is TGTGCCAGCAGCGTAGGACTAGCCTCCACAGATACGCAGTATTTT. Amino acid sequence: CASSVGLASTDTQYF.

The V gene is TRBV7-2, the J gene TRBJ1-1; D may be TRBD1 (5 bases). The V gene lost 6 bases and the J gene lost 1 base, with 15 bases spanning the gap. The V gene's germline CDR1 is SGHTA and CDR2 FQGNSA. The CDR3 consists of 15 residues. CDR3 protein: CASRKSGAWNTEAFF. The CDR3, as DNA: TGTGCCAGCAGAAAATCTGGGGCGTGGAACACTGAAGCTTTCTTT.

The chain has TRBV11-3 and TRBJ2-1; D not resolved. Germline V gives CDR1 SGHNT, CDR2 YENEEA. The V and J ends lost 5 bases and 0 bases respectively, with 11 bases between them. The CDR3 totals 15 residues. The CDR3 sequence: CASSVQSSSYNEQFF. The CDR3 nucleotides are TGTGCCAGCAGCGTCCAAAGTAGCTCCTACAATGAGCAGTTCTTC.

The sample holds a few counts of this clone. The genes are TRBV20-1 and TRBJ1-2; the match to TRBD1 covers 8 bases. The V segment lost 6 bases and the J segment 7 bases; nucleotides outside the gene matches: 4. Looked up from germline, CDR1 is DFQATT and CDR2 is SNEGSKA (reference sequence). The CDR3 runs to 11 residues. The CDR3 region has the DNA TGCAGTGCCGGTGGGACAGGTGGCTACACCTTC. Translation gives CSAGGTGGYTF.

This clone appeared a few times. V is TRBV15 and J is TRBJ2-5; 7 bases are a match to TRBD2. Germline V gene lookup returns CDR1 LNHNV and CDR2 YYDKDF (reference sequence). The CDR3 has 15 residues. Losses at the gene ends were 5 bases for V and 1 base for J; bases not matched to a gene: 7. Here the CDR3 reads CATSRSGRFQETQYF. In nucleotides, the CDR3 is TGTGCCACCAGCCGTAGCGGGCGCTTCCAAGAGACCCAGTACTTC.

V and J are TRBV9 and TRBJ2-1; tentatively, D is TRBD2 (5 bases). V dropped 0 bases and J dropped 10 bases, with 11 bases sitting between them. The germline gives CDR1 SGDLS, CDR2 YYNGEE. This CDR3 is 13 amino acids long. In nucleotides, the CDR3 is TGTGCCAGCAGCGTAGAGGGATGGAGGGAGCAGTTCTTC. It codes for CASSVEGWREQFF.

Worth noting for this clone: This sample also contains other DNA sequences that code for the same CDR3. The V call is TRBV29-1, the J call TRBJ1-1; no clear D gene. Trimming removed 4 bases at V and 4 bases at J, with 7 bases between. CDR1 and CDR2 (germline): SQVTM, ANQGSEA. CDR3 length: 11 residues. As DNA, the CDR3 is TGCAGCGTTGGAGGGAGCACTGAAGCTTTCTTT. It is translated as CSVGGSTEAFF.

There are many counts of this clone. The chain carries TRBV18 and TRBJ2-1; D gene uncertain. Trimming shortened V by 2 bases and J by 8 bases, and 16 bases separated the two germline ends. Germline CDR1 is KGHSH and CDR2 is LQKENI. There are 15 residues in the CDR3. This chain's CDR3 is CASSPLPGPSDEQFF. The CDR3 nucleotides read TGTGCCAGCTCACCATTACCCGGACCGTCCGATGAGCAGTTCTTC.

The chain carries TRBV7-2 and TRBJ1-5; D gene ambiguous. This CDR3 has 17 residues. The V end was cut by 1 base, the J end by 1 base, with 14 bases between. The germline V gene encodes CDR1 SGHTA and CDR2 FQGNSA. CDR3 region: CASSLVHGLGSNQPQHF. CDR3 coding DNA: TGTGCCAGCAGCTTAGTTCACGGCTTAGGCAGCAATCAGCCCCAGCATTTT.

This clone was detected a few times. V gene TRBV4-3 combines with J gene TRBJ2-1; no reliable D call. The V end was cut by 0 bases, the J end by 5 bases, with 17 bases between. This CDR3 spans 17 amino acids. The V gene's germline CDR1 is LGHNA and CDR2 YSLEER. The CDR3 coding sequence is TGCGCCAGCAGCCAAGATCACGGCCTCTCTATCCACAATGAGCAGTTCTTC. Translating it yields CASSQDHGLSIHNEQFF.

About this clone: This same CDR3 is encoded by further DNA sequences in the sample. V usage is TRBV18 and J usage is TRBJ2-7, with 9 bases matching TRBD2. Germline CDR1 and CDR2: KGHSH and LQKENI. The trim removed 6 bases at V and 9 bases at J, leaving 6 bases unmatched. The CDR3 contains 12 residues. The CDR3 coding sequence is TGTGCCAGCTCGCGGCGGGAGGGCAGGCAGTACGTC. Translation gives CASSRREGRQYV.

This clone was detected only a few times. The chain uses TRBV7-2 and TRBJ2-5; 7 bases are a match to TRBD1. V shed 6 bases and J 5 bases; nucleotides not matched to a gene: 12. The CDR3 runs 15 residues. In germline, CDR1 is SGHTA, CDR2 FQGNSA. CDR3 sequence reads: CASSSRTGEGETQYF. The CDR3 nucleotides read TGTGCCAGCAGTTCCCGTACAGGGGAAGGGGAGACCCAGTACTTC.

This chain connects TRBV10-3 to TRBJ1-5; D is possibly TRBD1 (6 bases). The germline V gene has CDR1 ENHRY and CDR2 SYGVKD. The CDR3 length is 12 residues. V was shortened by 10 bases and J by 4 bases, with 11 bases between the two germline ends. The CDR3 sequence: CASRTENQPQHF. In nucleotides, the CDR3 is TGTGCCAGCCGGACAGAGAATCAGCCCCAGCATTTT.

The chain uses TRBV4-3 and TRBJ2-3, with 14 bases that match TRBD2. Per the germline V gene, CDR1 is LGHNA and CDR2 is YSLEER. This CDR3 has 19 residues. The V segment lost 4 bases and the J segment 4 bases; nucleotides outside the gene matches: 13. The DNA of the CDR3 is TGCGCCAGCAGCCCCCGTCTAGGACTAGCGGGGGGCCAGGCAGATACGCAGTATTTT. Its translation is CASSPRLGLAGGQADTQYF.

This chain uses TRBV6-6 with TRBJ2-7; no firm D call. Deletions cut 0 bases from V and 0 bases from J, with 6 bases between. Looked up from germline, CDR1 is MNHNY and CDR2 is SVGAGI (reference sequence). The CDR3 has 14 residues. The DNA for the CDR3 is TGTGCCAGCAGTTACTCAGGTAGCTCCTACGAGCAGTACGTC. Protein: CASSYSGSSYEQYV.

The V gene is TRBV18, the J gene TRBJ2-5; D perhaps matches TRBD1 (5 bases). The CDR3 is 16 residues long. CDR1 and CDR2 from the germline V gene are KGHSH and LQKENI. Trimming took off 3 bases at V and 0 bases at J, with 14 bases between the two ends. The CDR3 is CASSPASRANQETQYF. CDR3 bases: TGTGCCAGCTCACCCGCGTCCAGGGCTAACCAAGAGACCCAGTACTTC.

This clone was detected ten times or more. J is TRBJ2-2 and V is TRBV15; D gene unclear. CDR1 is LNHNV and CDR2 is YYDKDF in the germline V gene (reference sequence). V was shortened by 0 bases and J by 7 bases, with 6 bases between the two germline ends. The CDR3 has 13 residues. DNA for the CDR3: TGTGCCACCAGCAGAGATCAGAGCGGGGAGCTGTTTTTT. Its translation: CATSRDQSGELFF.

The rearrangement uses TRBV11-1 and TRBJ2-5; 12 bases line up with TRBD2. Germline assignment: CDR1 SGHAT and CDR2 FQDESV (reference sequence). Trimming removed 5 bases from V and 4 bases from J; junction bases left unmatched: 8. The CDR3 runs 16 residues. The CDR3 is CASSKRLAGVGETQYF. The CDR3 DNA is TGTGCCAGCAGCAAACGACTAGCGGGAGTGGGAGAGACCCAGTACTTC.